Shown below are 22 T cell receptor beta chains from a single sample sequenced in a study of OX40 agonist ivuxolimab in advanced cancers. The data were produced by immunoSEQ multiplex PCR, yet TCRdb's version contains in-frame clones alone and is incomplete. The table records tens of thousands of clones, roughly 80% of them present only once. This specimen consisted of CD4+ or CD8+ T cells sorted from blood, obtained in a trial of the OX40 agonist ivuxolimab. These receptors came from an adult with an advanced solid tumor such as melanoma, head and neck, liver or kidney cancer.

The chain is built from TRBV2 and TRBJ2-5; tentatively, D is TRBD2 (6 bases). With 6 bases removed from V and 0 bases from J, the gap between germline ends came to 14 bases. CDR1 SNHLY and CDR2 FYNNEI come from the germline V gene. CDR3 length equals 15 residues. CDR3 coding DNA: TGTGCCAGCAGCGCCGGGGGAGGATACCAAGAGACCCAGTACTTC. The encoded protein is CASSAGGGYQETQYF. The variable domain in full, with the rest retrieved from reference TRBV2 and TRBJ2-5, is EPEVTQTPSHQVTQMGQEVILRCVPISNHLYFYWYRQILGQKVEFLVSFYNNEISEKSEIFDDQFSVERPDGSNFTLKIRSTKLEDSAMYFCASSAGGGYQETQYFGPGTRLLVL.

V usage is TRBV4-1 and J usage is TRBJ1-2; 9 nucleotides agree with TRBD1. The CDR3 spans 17 residues. CDR1 and CDR2 (germline): MGHRA, YSYEKL. The V and J ends lost 1 base and 4 bases, in that order; junction bases with no gene match: 10. CDR3 region: CASSQGLTGGLAYGYTF. DNA for the CDR3: TGCGCCAGCAGCCAAGGATTAACAGGGGGCCTTGCCTATGGCTACACCTTC.

This clone was seen just once. This sequence joins TRBV7-9 and TRBJ2-2; 8 bases align to TRBD2. In germline, CDR1 is SEHNR, CDR2 FQNEAQ (reference sequence). The CDR3 has 16 residues. J lost 4 bases, V lost 3 bases, and 7 bases had no gene match. In nucleotides, the CDR3 is TGTGCCAGCAGCTTTCCGGGACTAGAGTTCACCGGGGAGCTGTTTTTT. This sequence encodes CASSFPGLEFTGELFF.

The rearrangement joins TRBV19 to TRBJ2-3; D unclear. The germline CDR1 and CDR2 sequences are LNHDA and SQIVND (reference sequence). This CDR3 has 15 amino acids. V lost 3 bases and J 2 bases, leaving 12 bases between the germline ends. CDR3 in amino acids: CASSIKNSYTDTQYF. The CDR3 DNA reads as TGTGCCAGTAGTATTAAGAATTCTTACACAGATACGCAGTATTTT.

The V gene is TRBV6-1, the J gene TRBJ2-3, with 14 bases identical to TRBD2. The length of the CDR3 is 15 residues. Trimming cost V 3 bases and J 5 bases; bases outside gene matches: 1. The germline V gene encodes CDR1 MNHNS and CDR2 SASEGT. CDR3 protein: CASSDGLAGGDTQYF. DNA for the CDR3: TGTGCCAGCAGTGACGGACTAGCGGGGGGAGATACGCAGTATTTT.

V usage is TRBV7-2 and J usage is TRBJ2-1; D is ambiguous. Germline V gene lookup returns CDR1 SGHTA and CDR2 FQGNSA. This CDR3 has 12 residues. V was shortened by 4 bases and J by 4 bases, with 5 bases between the two germline ends. The CDR3 is CASSSEYNEQFF. For the CDR3, the DNA is TGTGCCAGCAGCTCAGAATACAATGAGCAGTTCTTC.

The J gene is TRBJ2-1, the V gene TRBV21-1; no check of the table's D call, TRBD2, against the DNA was made. TRBV21-1 corresponds to a pseudogene. CDR3 length equals 14 residues. The CDR3 sequence: CASSNLAGVGEQFF. CDR3 coding DNA: TGTGCCAGCAGCAACCTAGCGGGAGTCGGAGAGCAGTTCTTC.

V usage is TRBV18 and J usage is TRBJ2-1, with 9 bases fitting TRBD1. CDR1 is KGHSH and CDR2 is LQKENI in the germline V gene. The J segment lost 4 bases and the V segment lost 4 bases, leaving 8 bases of the junction unmatched. This CDR3 region has 16 residues. The CDR3 spells CASSLLTGGAYNEQFF. CDR3 bases: TGTGCCAGCTCACTCCTAACAGGGGGCGCTTACAATGAGCAGTTCTTC.

This rearrangement joins TRBV2 to TRBJ2-2; 10 bases fit TRBD2. This CDR3 region has 16 residues. CDR1 and CDR2 from the germline V gene are SNHLY and FYNNEI. V lost 8 bases, J lost 6 bases, and 12 bases stayed unmatched. The CDR3 here is CASGRVAGGGSGELFF. For the CDR3, the DNA is TGTGCCAGCGGGAGGGTAGCGGGAGGAGGCTCCGGGGAGCTGTTTTTT.

This chain links TRBV7-2 with TRBJ2-7; TRBD1 matches 9 bases. Germline-derived CDR1 and CDR2 are SGHTA and FQGNSA. CDR3 length equals 12 residues. Germline trimming cut 9 bases from V and 4 bases from J; bases unmatched to any gene: 4. The CDR3 coding sequence is TGTGCCAGAGGGGGGACAGGGTACGAGCAGTACTTC. This codes for CARGGTGYEQYF. Complete variable domain (other parts from reference TRBV7-2 and TRBJ2-7): GAGVSQSPSNKVTEKGKDVELRCDPISGHTALYWYRQSLGQGLEFLIYFQGNSAPDKSGLPSDRFSAERTGGSVSTLTIQRTQQEDSAVYLCARGGTGYEQYFGPGTRLTVT.

The chain has TRBV10-3 and TRBJ2-1; TRBD2 matches at 7 bases. The length of the CDR3 is 12 residues. Losses at the gene ends were 6 bases for V and 9 bases for J; bases not matched to a gene: 5. The germline V gene has CDR1 ENHRY and CDR2 SYGVKD. DNA for the CDR3: TGTGCCATCAGCACCACTAGCGCTGAGCAGTTCTTC. It encodes CAISTTSAEQFF.

The genes are TRBV6-1 and TRBJ2-1; TRBD2 agrees at 11 bases. The CDR3 has 15 amino acids. Unmatched junction bases numbered 8, after V lost 4 bases and J lost 9 bases. Germline CDR1 MNHNS, CDR2 SASEGT. The CDR3 sequence is CASSVLSGGATEQFF. The CDR3 coding sequence is TGTGCCAGCAGTGTCCTTAGCGGGGGGGCTACTGAGCAGTTCTTC.

The J gene is TRBJ2-7, the V gene TRBV7-2; a possible D gene is TRBD1 (6 bases). Deletions cut 5 bases from V and 3 bases from J, with 14 bases between. The CDR3 totals 14 residues. Germline CDR1 reads SGHTA; CDR2 reads FQGNSA. The chain's CDR3 is CASSHGTYLYEQYF. In DNA, the CDR3 is TGTGCCAGCAGCCACGGGACATATCTCTACGAGCAGTACTTC. The whole variable domain, remainder taken from reference TRBV7-2 and TRBJ2-7, is GAGVSQSPSNKVTEKGKDVELRCDPISGHTALYWYRQSLGQGLEFLIYFQGNSAPDKSGLPSDRFSAERTGGSVSTLTIQRTQQEDSAVYLCASSHGTYLYEQYFGPGTRLTVT.

The V and J genes are TRBV7-2 and TRBJ2-1, with D unclear. The CDR3 runs to 15 residues. V shed 2 bases and J shed 3 bases, with 11 bases lying between them. Germline V gene lookup returns CDR1 SGHTA and CDR2 FQGNSA. Here the CDR3 DNA reads TGTGCCAGCAGCTTAATGGCGGCCTTCTACAATGAGCAGTTCTTC. Protein: CASSLMAAFYNEQFF.

The chain joins TRBV7-9 to TRBJ2-7; 7 positions agree with TRBD1. The CDR3 extends over 17 amino acids. The ends lost 5 bases at V and 0 bases at J; junction bases unmatched: 13. CDR1 is SEHNR, CDR2 FQNEAQ, per germline (reference sequence). The CDR3: CASSPGQVRTFSYEQYF. The CDR3 DNA sequence: TGTGCCAGCAGCCCAGGACAGGTCCGCACCTTCTCCTACGAGCAGTACTTC.

The genes are TRBV12-1 and TRBJ2-7; the DNA was not used to check the table's D call, TRBD2. TRBV12-1 constitutes a pseudogene. This CDR3 has 18 residues. The CDR3 protein is CASSFGASGGRTIYEQYF. The CDR3 bases are TGTGCCAGCAGCTTTGGAGCTAGCGGGGGCCGGACCATCTACGAGCAGTACTTC.

The chain has TRBV30 and TRBJ1-4; maybe TRBD1 (6 bases). Germline assignment: CDR1 GTSNPN and CDR2 SVGIG (reference sequence). The CDR3 runs 14 residues. The germline V and J ends were trimmed by 4 bases and 6 bases, with 15 bases remaining between them. The CDR3 coding sequence is TGTGCCTGGACACACTGGGACAAGCATGAAAAACTGTTTTTT. Translation: CAWTHWDKHEKLFF.

V and J are TRBV7-8 and TRBJ1-6, with 12 bases identical to TRBD1. V lost 5 bases to trimming and J lost 10 bases; unmatched junction nucleotides: 6. The CDR3 is made up of 15 amino acids. In germline, CDR1 is SGHVS, CDR2 FQNEAQ. In DNA form, the CDR3 reads TGTGCCAGCAGCGGGGGACAGGGGGCTTTCTCACCCCTCCACTTT. It is translated as CASSGGQGAFSPLHF.

The chain combines TRBV25-1 with TRBJ2-1; D possibly corresponds to TRBD1 (5 bases). From germline, CDR1 is MGHDK and CDR2 SYGVNS. Trimming took off 1 base at V and 8 bases at J, with 12 bases between the two ends. This CDR3 has 14 residues. Here the CDR3 reads CASSESKGVDEQFF. CDR3 bases: TGTGCCAGCAGTGAATCCAAAGGGGTGGATGAGCAGTTCTTC.

The rearrangement uses TRBV29-1 and TRBJ2-5, with 7 bases that match TRBD2. Germline trimming cut 1 base from V and 2 bases from J; bases unmatched to any gene: 1. The germline V gene encodes CDR1 SQVTM and CDR2 ANQGSEA. The CDR3 runs to 13 residues. The CDR3 DNA is TGCAGCGTTGAAGCGGGGGGACAAGAGACCCAGTACTTC. Protein sequence: CSVEAGGQETQYF.

This clone was found many times. This rearrangement joins TRBV25-1 to TRBJ1-1, with TRBD1 identical over 7 bases. This CDR3 contains 16 residues. V trimming: 1 base; J trimming: 4 bases; junction bases outside the gene matches: 9. Germline values: CDR1 MGHDK, CDR2 SYGVNS. The CDR3 is CASSEWGGQEGTEAFF. The CDR3 coding sequence is TGTGCCAGCAGTGAATGGGGTGGACAGGAGGGCACTGAAGCTTTCTTT.

The genes are TRBV6-1 and TRBJ2-7, with D uncertain. Per germline, CDR1 MNHNS and CDR2 SASEGT. The CDR3 extends over 13 amino acids. Between the trimmed V and J ends, which lost 1 base and 9 bases, there was a span of 13 bases. As DNA, the CDR3 is TGTGCCAGCAGTGAAGAGCTATGGGCAACGCAGTACTTC. It is translated as CASSEELWATQYF.